The T cell receptor beta chain under discussion was sequenced for a study of Ad26.COV2.S vaccination and SARS-CoV-2 variants. Findings of the study overall: Whether participants received vaccine or placebo, their non-spike TCR breadth was similar. Spike-specific TCR breadth ran higher among vaccine recipients than placebo recipients.

A word on this clone: The antigen remains unidentified.

The CDR3 runs to 17 residues. With 2 bases removed from V and 1 base from J, the gap between germline ends came to 17 bases. The germline gives CDR1 LNHDA, CDR2 SQIVND (reference sequence). Treatment denoted: around 19 received Ad26.COV2.S at low or high dose, single or two shots; several received placebo; per-sample allocation not given. Day 63 after the first vaccine or placebo injection was the time point for sampling. TCRdb's table, derived via immunoSEQ multiplex PCR, lists solely in-frame clones and lacks some. The sample shows 300,000 to 450,000 clones, 70% to 90% of them seen only once. The receptor comes from a person aged 18 to 59 who received the Ad26.COV2.S COVID-19 vaccine or a placebo. Sequences were derived from peripheral blood, sampled in a trial of Ad26.COV2.S vaccine versus placebo. The chain carries TRBV19 and TRBJ2-5; tentative D call: TRBD1 (5 bases). The CDR3 nucleotides are TGTGCCAGTAGTATAAGGTTCGGGCAAGGGGCCCAAGAGACCCAGTACTTC. Its translation: CASSIRFGQGAQETQYF.